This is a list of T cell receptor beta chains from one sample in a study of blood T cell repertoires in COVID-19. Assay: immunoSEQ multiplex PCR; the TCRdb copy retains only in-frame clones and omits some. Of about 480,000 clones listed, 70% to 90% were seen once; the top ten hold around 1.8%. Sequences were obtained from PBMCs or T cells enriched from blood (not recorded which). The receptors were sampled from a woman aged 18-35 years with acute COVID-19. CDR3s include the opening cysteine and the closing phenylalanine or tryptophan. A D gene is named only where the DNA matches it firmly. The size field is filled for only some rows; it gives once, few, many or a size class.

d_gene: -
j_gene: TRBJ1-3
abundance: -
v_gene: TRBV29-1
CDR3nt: TGCAGCGTGATGACGCGGCACTCTGGAAACACCATATATTTT
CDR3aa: CSVMTRHSGNTIYF

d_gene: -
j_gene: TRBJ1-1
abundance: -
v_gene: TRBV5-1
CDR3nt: TGCGCCAGCAGCTTGGCTGGGCAGGGGAACACTGAAGCTTTCTTT
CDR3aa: CASSLAGQGNTEAFF

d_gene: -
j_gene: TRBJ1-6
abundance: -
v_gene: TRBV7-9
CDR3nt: TGTGCCAGCAGCTTGCGATCTGGACCCCTCCACTTT
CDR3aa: CASSLRSGPLHF

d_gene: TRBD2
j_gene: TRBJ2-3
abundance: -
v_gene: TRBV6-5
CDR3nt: TGTGCCAGCAGGGGACTAGCGGGGGACCTAGATACGCAGTATTTT
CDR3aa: CASRGLAGDLDTQYF

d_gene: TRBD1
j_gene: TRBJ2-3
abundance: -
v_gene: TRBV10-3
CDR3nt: TGTGCCATCAGTGAGTCGGGAGGACAGGGGGCGCATGATACGCAGTATTTT
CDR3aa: CAISESGGQGAHDTQYF

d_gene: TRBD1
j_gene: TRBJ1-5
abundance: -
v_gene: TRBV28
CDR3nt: TGTGCCAGCAGTGCCCAATGGACAGGGGGCGCGGGCAATCAGCCCCAGCATTTT
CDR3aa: CASSAQWTGGAGNQPQHF

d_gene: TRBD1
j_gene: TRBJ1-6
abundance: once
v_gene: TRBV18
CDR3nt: TGTGCCAGCTCGGCGACAGGGAATAATTCACCCCTCCACTTT
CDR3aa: CASSATGNNSPLHF

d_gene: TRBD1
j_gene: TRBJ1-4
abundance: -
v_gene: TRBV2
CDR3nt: TGTGCCATCAGGACAGGGACTAATGAAAAACTGTTTTTT
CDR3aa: CAIRTGTNEKLFF

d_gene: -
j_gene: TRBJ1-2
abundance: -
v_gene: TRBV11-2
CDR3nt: TGTGCCAGCAGCTTAGTATTGGGGAGGGCGGATGGCTACACCTTC
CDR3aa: CASSLVLGRADGYTF

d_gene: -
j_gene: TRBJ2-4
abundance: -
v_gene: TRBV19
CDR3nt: TGTGCCAGTAGTTCCCAGGTATCGCCCAAAAACATTCAGTACTTC
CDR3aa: CASSSQVSPKNIQYF

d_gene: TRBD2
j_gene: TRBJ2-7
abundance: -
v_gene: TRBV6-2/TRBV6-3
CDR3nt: TGTGCCAGCAGTTACTCGAGCGGGAGGACGTACGAGCAGTACTTC
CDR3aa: CASSYSSGRTYEQYF

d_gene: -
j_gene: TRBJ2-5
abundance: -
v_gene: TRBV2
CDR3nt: TGTGCCAGCAGTACCCAGGGTATAGGGGAGACCCAGTACTTC
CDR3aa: CASSTQGIGETQYF

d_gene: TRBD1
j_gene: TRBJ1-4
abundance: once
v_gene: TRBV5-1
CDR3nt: TGCGCCAGCTCCAGACAGGGAACTAATGAAAAACTGTTTTTT
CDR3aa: CASSRQGTNEKLFF

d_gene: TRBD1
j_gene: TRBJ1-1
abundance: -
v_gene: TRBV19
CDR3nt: TGTGCCAGTGAAGGAGGACCTCAGGGGGCGATTTCGGAAGCTTTCTTT
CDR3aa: CASEGGPQGAISEAFF

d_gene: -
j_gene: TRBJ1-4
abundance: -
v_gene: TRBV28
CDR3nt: TGTGCCAGCAGTTTATTGTCAGCGACTGCTCAGAAAAAACTGTTTTTT
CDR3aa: CASSLLSATAQKKLFF